These 29 T cell receptor beta chains were all obtained from the same sample, sequenced in a study of beta chain features in type 1 diabetes. General observations from the study: Shortening that was moderate but significant affected the TCRB CDR3s of Type 1 diabetes patients in all four CD4+ subsets.

The whole isolated RNA underwent reverse transcription, so sequencing captured expressed TCRB transcripts. Clones were read by immunoSEQ multiplex PCR, and TCRdb kept only the in-frame ones, dropping some. This sample has around 260,000 clones, with around 21% found just once. Their target antigens are unknown. Material: naive CD4+ T cells from blood. The receptors come from a woman between 40 and 50 years old with type 1 diabetes.

This chain joins TRBV7-2 and TRBJ2-3; TRBD1 matches 8 bases. Unmatched junction bases numbered 6, after V lost 2 bases and J lost 2 bases. CDR1 and CDR2 (germline): SGHTA, FQGNSA. The CDR3 consists of 16 residues. The CDR3 here is CASSLNSGQATDTQYF. In nucleotides, the CDR3 is TGTGCCAGCAGCTTAAATTCGGGACAGGCCACAGATACGCAGTATTTT.

For this clone: This sample also contains other DNA sequences that code for the same CDR3. The chain employs TRBV12-5 and TRBJ2-1, with TRBD1 matching 8 bases. The length of the CDR3 is 15 residues. The germline CDR1 and CDR2 sequences are LGHNT and FRNRAP. V lost 1 base, J lost 2 bases, and 1 base stayed unmatched. CDR3 region: CASGLGQGPYNEQFF. The CDR3 DNA reads as TGTGCTAGTGGTTTGGGACAGGGGCCCTACAATGAGCAGTTCTTC.

This clone has more than one count but fewer than ten. The chain is built from TRBV4-3 and TRBJ2-2, with D unresolved. This CDR3 has 13 amino acids. The germline CDR1 and CDR2 sequences are LGHNA and YSLEER. V lost 4 bases and J lost 6, with 9 bases in between. The CDR3 nucleotides read TGCGCCAGCAGCCCTCAACTTTCCGGGGAGCTGTTTTTT. It encodes CASSPQLSGELFF.

The chain carries TRBV30 and TRBJ2-5, with 9 positions matching TRBD1. With V trimmed by 0 bases and J by 2 bases, 10 bases remained unmatched. The CDR3 has 17 amino acids. Germline assignment: CDR1 GTSNPN and CDR2 SVGIG (reference sequence). CDR3 DNA: TGTGCCTGGAGTGTAGGTGGAGGGACAGGGACACAAGAGACCCAGTACTTC. Translating it yields CAWSVGGGTGTQETQYF.

The rearrangement links TRBV7-3 to TRBJ2-3; TRBD2 is a possible D gene (5 bases). Germline lookup yields CDR1 SGHTA and CDR2 FQGTGA. The V and J ends lost 3 bases and 4 bases respectively, with 11 bases between them. CDR3 length: 14 amino acids. The CDR3 sequence is CASSLGGRADTQYF. The CDR3, as DNA: TGTGCCAGCAGCTTGGGTGGGAGAGCAGATACGCAGTATTTT.

This chain joins TRBV7-3 and TRBJ2-7; 10 bases agree with TRBD1. Germline CDR1 and CDR2: SGHTA and FQGTGA. The CDR3 is 16 amino acids. Trimming at V came to 1 base and at J to 5 bases, leaving 8 bases not matched to a gene. For the CDR3, the DNA is TGTGCCAGCAGCTTAAGCCCCGGACAGGGGGTCGACGAGCAGTACTTC. It translates to CASSLSPGQGVDEQYF.

This clone has only a few counts. This rearrangement joins TRBV9 to TRBJ2-7; TRBD2 aligns across 8 bases. The J segment lost 0 bases and the V segment lost 0 bases, leaving 2 bases of the junction unmatched. Germline V gene data show CDR1 as SGDLS and CDR2 as YYNGEE. This CDR3 contains 15 residues. CDR3 amino acids: CASSVEGLDSYEQYF. CDR3 DNA: TGTGCCAGCAGCGTAGAGGGACTAGACTCCTACGAGCAGTACTTC.

The chain joins TRBV6-6 to TRBJ2-5; no definite D call. In germline, CDR1 is MNHNY, CDR2 SVGAGI (reference sequence). V gave up 8 bases and J gave up 4 bases, with 5 bases separating them. The length of the CDR3 is 10 residues. The chain's CDR3 is CASGIETQYF. The CDR3 coding sequence is TGTGCCAGCGGCATAGAGACCCAGTACTTC.

This clone was seen a handful of times. The J gene is TRBJ1-2, the V gene TRBV9; no definite D call. V shed 0 bases and J shed 8 bases, with 17 bases lying between them. Germline V gives CDR1 SGDLS, CDR2 YYNGEE. There are 15 residues in the CDR3. The CDR3 sequence: CASSVEIRGTQGYTF. CDR3 bases: TGTGCCAGCAGCGTAGAGATCCGAGGAACCCAAGGCTACACCTTC. Looking up the rest from reference TRBV9 and TRBJ1-2 gives the full variable domain: DSGVTQTPKHLITATGQRVTLRCSPRSGDLSVYWYQQSLDQGLQFLIQYYNGEERAKGNILERFSAQQFPDLHSELNLSSLELGDSALYFCASSVEIRGTQGYTFGSGTRLTVV.

The chain couples TRBV6-5 to TRBJ1-1; 8 bases agree with TRBD1. The ends lost 5 bases at V and 0 bases at J; junction bases unmatched: 5. CDR1 and CDR2 (germline): MNHEY, SVGAGI. The CDR3 contains 15 residues. The CDR3 coding sequence is TGTGCCAGCAGTCCCCGGACAGGGATGAACACTGAAGCTTTCTTT. It yields the protein CASSPRTGMNTEAFF.

This chain connects TRBV18 to TRBJ1-1; 7 bases match TRBD1. The J segment lost 0 bases and the V segment lost 3 bases, leaving 7 bases of the junction unmatched. This CDR3 comprises 16 residues. The germline V gene has CDR1 KGHSH and CDR2 LQKENI. This chain's CDR3 is CASSPGTAAMNTEAFF. CDR3 nucleotides: TGTGCCAGCTCACCCGGGACAGCAGCTATGAACACTGAAGCTTTCTTT. Supplemented by reference TRBV18 and TRBJ1-1, the full variable domain reads NAGVMQNPRHLVRRRGQEARLRCSPMKGHSHVYWYRQLPEEGLKFMVYLQKENIIDESGMPKERFSAEFPKEGPSILRIQQVVRGDSAAYFCASSPGTAAMNTEAFFGQGTRLTVV.

The chain has TRBV19 and TRBJ1-2; D is ambiguous. CDR3 length equals 12 residues. V was pared by 0 bases and J by 6 bases, with 5 bases between. Germline CDR1 is LNHDA and CDR2 is SQIVND (reference sequence). CDR3 coding DNA: TGTGCCAGTAGTATAGAGGCCCATGGCTACACCTTC. Amino acids: CASSIEAHGYTF.

This chain joins TRBV28 and TRBJ2-4, with a weak D call TRBD2 (6 bases). This CDR3 is built from 15 residues. Germline loops: CDR1 MDHEN, CDR2 SYDVKM. Trimming removed 4 bases at V and 6 bases at J, with 16 bases between. CDR3 sequence reads: CASSSAAEGRNIQYF. CDR3 nucleotides: TGTGCCAGCAGTTCGGCAGCGGAGGGGAGAAACATTCAGTACTTC.

This clone was seen only a few times. The rearrangement uses TRBV5-1 and TRBJ2-5; possible D gene TRBD1, 5 bases. This CDR3 spans 15 amino acids. V shed 3 bases and J shed 5 bases, with 17 bases lying between them. The germline CDR1 and CDR2 sequences are SGHRS and YFSETQ. CDR3 sequence: CASSSGTGSSETQYF. In DNA form, the CDR3 reads TGCGCCAGCAGCTCCGGCACAGGTTCCAGTGAGACCCAGTACTTC.

This clone has only a few counts. The rearrangement uses TRBV7-2 and TRBJ2-5, with 10 bases matching TRBD1. Losses at the gene ends were 7 bases for V and 4 bases for J; bases not matched to a gene: 6. Germline values: CDR1 SGHTA, CDR2 FQGNSA. The CDR3 spans 14 residues. The CDR3 loop reads CASTPRQGAETQYF. CDR3 sequence (DNA): TGTGCCAGCACCCCCCGACAGGGGGCAGAGACCCAGTACTTC.

The V call is TRBV5-1, the J call TRBJ2-5; TRBD2 matches at 10 bases. The CDR3 is made up of 16 amino acids. Germline CDR1 and CDR2: SGHRS and YFSETQ. V lost 0 bases, J lost 4 bases, and 6 bases stayed unmatched. In DNA form, the CDR3 reads TGCGCCAGCAGCTTGGAAGCTAGCGGGAGCGGAGAGACCCAGTACTTC. Protein sequence: CASSLEASGSGETQYF.

This clone has just a few counts. This chain links TRBV6-5 with TRBJ2-3, with a tentative D call TRBD2 (6 bases). The V gene lost 10 bases and the J gene lost 3 bases, with 17 bases spanning the gap. This CDR3 has 14 residues. In germline, CDR1 is MNHEY, CDR2 SVGAGI. The CDR3 sequence: CATSGTPPTDTQYF. The CDR3, as DNA: TGTGCCACCTCCGGGACTCCACCTACAGATACGCAGTATTTT.

This clone is a singleton in its sample. The gene calls are TRBV27 and TRBJ2-2; 7 positions match TRBD2. V shed 3 bases, J shed 6 bases, and the junction held 1 base outside the gene matches. This CDR3 is built from 13 residues. The germline CDR1 and CDR2 sequences are MNHEY and SMNVEV (reference sequence). The chain's CDR3 is CASSLAGAGELFF. Written as DNA, the CDR3 is TGTGCCAGCAGTTTGGCGGGGGCCGGGGAGCTGTTTTTT.

In this sample, this clone turned up a few times. The gene calls are TRBV5-6 and TRBJ1-6; tentative D call: TRBD1 (5 bases). There are 16 residues in the CDR3. Looked up from germline, CDR1 is SGHDT and CDR2 is YYEEEE. V was pared by 4 bases and J by 0 bases, with 11 bases between. The CDR3, as DNA: TGTGCCAGCAGCCCGGGGGGGAGCTCCTATAATTCACCCCTCCACTTT. Its translation: CASSPGGSSYNSPLHF.

This sequence joins TRBV28 and TRBJ1-1; 8 nucleotides line up with TRBD1. V was clipped by 8 bases and J by 3 bases; unmatched bases: 11. Germline assignment: CDR1 MDHEN and CDR2 SYDVKM. The CDR3 consists of 15 residues. CDR3 protein: CASRSGGAGDTEAFF. Here the CDR3 DNA reads TGTGCCAGCCGTTCAGGGGGCGCGGGGGACACTGAAGCTTTCTTT.

The rearrangement joins TRBV29-1 to TRBJ1-2, with D perhaps matching TRBD1 (5 bases). CDR1 is SQVTM and CDR2 is ANQGSEA in the germline V gene. This CDR3 region has 13 residues. V gave up 3 bases and J gave up 4 bases, with 12 bases separating them. In DNA, the CDR3 is TGCAGCGTTGAGGGACTGGGCTTCTATGGCTACACCTTC. It encodes CSVEGLGFYGYTF.

The table lists this clone with a few counts. The chain uses TRBV29-1 and TRBJ2-3; 8 bases match TRBD2. The CDR3 extends over 14 amino acids. Germline CDR1 and CDR2: SQVTM and ANQGSEA. V lost 7 bases to trimming and J lost 5 bases; unmatched junction nucleotides: 11. The CDR3 sequence: CSAEAGAWRDTQYF. CDR3 DNA: TGCAGCGCCGAAGCGGGGGCCTGGAGAGATACGCAGTATTTT.

CDR3 nucleotides: TGTGCCAGTAAGGATCGGGTAAGGGACTTTCAGAGCTCCTACAATGAGCAGTTCTTC. Protein: CASKDRVRDFQSSYNEQFF. This rearrangement joins TRBV19 to TRBJ2-1; weak D call: TRBD2 (6 bases). The CDR3 covers 19 residues. Germline V lookup: CDR1 LNHDA, CDR2 SQIVND (reference sequence). Trimming pared 7 bases from V and 0 bases from J, leaving 25 bases between.

Only a few counts were recorded for this clone. The V gene is TRBV11-2, the J gene TRBJ2-3; 11 positions match TRBD2. Germline values: CDR1 SGHAT, CDR2 FQNNGV. V shed 5 bases, J shed 3 bases, and the junction held 4 bases outside the gene matches. The CDR3 contains 15 residues. The CDR3 bases are TGTGCCAGCAGCACCCCTAGCGGGAGGACAGATACGCAGTATTTT. Its translation: CASSTPSGRTDTQYF. The full variable domain, rest sourced from reference TRBV11-2 and TRBJ2-3, is EAGVAQSPRYKIIEKRQSVAFWCNPISGHATLYWYQQILGQGPKLLIQFQNNGVVDDSQLPKDRFSAERLKGVDSTLKIQPAKLEDSAVYLCASSTPSGRTDTQYFGPGTRLTVL.

Remarks on this clone: This sample includes further DNA sequences coding for the same CDR3. The V and J genes are TRBV6-5 and TRBJ2-7, with D possibly being TRBD1 (5 bases). Germline assignment: CDR1 MNHEY and CDR2 SVGAGI. This CDR3 region has 12 residues. Trimming removed 5 bases at V and 3 bases at J, with 8 bases between. CDR3 sequence: CASSPQGYEQYF. CDR3 coding DNA: TGTGCCAGCAGTCCCCAGGGCTACGAGCAGTACTTC.

The genes are TRBV25-1 and TRBJ2-7; TRBD1 is a possible D gene (5 bases). CDR1 and CDR2 from the germline V gene are MGHDK and SYGVNS. Trimming shortened V by 8 bases and J by 5 bases, and 19 bases separated the two germline ends. The CDR3 spans 14 residues. As DNA, the CDR3 is TGTGCCAGCTCACGCAGGCAGGGCGGAGACGAGCAGTACTTC. Its translation: CASSRRQGGDEQYF.

The rearrangement joins TRBV9 to TRBJ1-5; possibly TRBD1 for D (5 bases). The germline V gene encodes CDR1 SGDLS and CDR2 YYNGEE. Trimming pared 0 bases from V and 6 bases from J, leaving 13 bases between. The CDR3 loop spans 15 amino acids. The CDR3: CASSVAGAQGQPQHF. DNA for the CDR3: TGTGCCAGCAGCGTAGCTGGGGCCCAGGGTCAGCCCCAGCATTTT.

The sample holds a few counts of this clone. The J gene is TRBJ2-1, the V gene TRBV11-2, with D possibly being TRBD2 (6 bases). This CDR3 region has 17 residues. Trimming stripped 6 bases from V and 5 bases from J, with 23 bases between. From germline, CDR1 is SGHAT and CDR2 FQNNGV. As DNA, the CDR3 is TGTGCCAGCAGGTTACTAAGCGGAGGAGGGGTCCACAATGAGCAGTTCTTC. Its translation: CASRLLSGGGVHNEQFF.

The chain has TRBV5-1 and TRBJ1-1; TRBD1 matches at 9 bases. The V gene's germline CDR1 is SGHRS and CDR2 YFSETQ. Trimming cost V 4 bases and J 5 bases; bases outside gene matches: 6. The CDR3 length is 14 residues. CDR3 nucleotide sequence: TGCGCCAGCAGCCCGGGGACAGGGCAAACTGAAGCTTTCTTT. Its translation is CASSPGTGQTEAFF.